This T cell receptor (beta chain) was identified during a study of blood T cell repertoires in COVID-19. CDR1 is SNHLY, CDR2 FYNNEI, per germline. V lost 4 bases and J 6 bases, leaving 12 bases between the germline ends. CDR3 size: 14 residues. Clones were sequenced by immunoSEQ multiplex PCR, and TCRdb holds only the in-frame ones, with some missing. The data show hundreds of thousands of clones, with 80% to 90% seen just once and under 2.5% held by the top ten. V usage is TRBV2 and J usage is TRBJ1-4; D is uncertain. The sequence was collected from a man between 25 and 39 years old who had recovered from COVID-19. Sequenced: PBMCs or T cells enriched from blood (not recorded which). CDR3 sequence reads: CASSAFPPDEKLFF. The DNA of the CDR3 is TGTGCCAGCAGTGCTTTTCCCCCGGATGAAAAACTGTTTTTT.